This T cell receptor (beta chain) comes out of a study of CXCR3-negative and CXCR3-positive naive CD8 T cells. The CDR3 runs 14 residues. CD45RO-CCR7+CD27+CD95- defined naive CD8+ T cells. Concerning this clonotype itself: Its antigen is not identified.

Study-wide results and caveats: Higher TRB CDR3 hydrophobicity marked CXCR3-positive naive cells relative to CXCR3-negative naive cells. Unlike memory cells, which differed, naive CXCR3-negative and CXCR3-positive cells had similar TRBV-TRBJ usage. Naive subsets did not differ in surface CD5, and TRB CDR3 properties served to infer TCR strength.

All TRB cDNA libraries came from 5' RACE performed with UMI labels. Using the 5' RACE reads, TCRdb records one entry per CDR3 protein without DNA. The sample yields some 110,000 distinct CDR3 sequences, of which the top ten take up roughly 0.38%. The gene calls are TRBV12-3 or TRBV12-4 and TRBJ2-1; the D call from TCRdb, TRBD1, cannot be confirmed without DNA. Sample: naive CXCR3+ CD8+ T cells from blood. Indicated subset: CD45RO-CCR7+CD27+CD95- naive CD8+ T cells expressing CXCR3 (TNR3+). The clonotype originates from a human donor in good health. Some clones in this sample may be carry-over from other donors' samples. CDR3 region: CASSYPAVALKQFF.